This T cell receptor beta chain was sequenced in a study of T cell responses to AZD1222 COVID-19 vaccine. Notes on the study in general: Unmutated regions of variants are reportedly targeted by nearly half of spike-specific TCRs. Two doses of AZD1222 preceded a rise in Spike-specific TCR breadth and depth. Donors were largely white British and mainly female; clonal diversity was possibly underestimated.

Comments on this clone: Its matching antigen is unknown.

CDR1 is LGHDT, CDR2 YNNKEL, per germline (reference sequence). The germline V and J ends were trimmed by 1 base and 10 bases, with 14 bases remaining between them. The CDR3 has 13 amino acids. Clones were sequenced by immunoSEQ multiplex PCR, and TCRdb holds only the in-frame ones, with some missing. The table lists fewer than 200,000 clones, 85% to 95% of them singletons. This receptor was taken from an adult in good health. This material consisted of peripheral blood, taken on day 0 of AZD1222 vaccination. This sequence joins TRBV3-1 (or the pseudogene TRBV3-2) and TRBJ2-7; D is ambiguous. DNA for the CDR3: TGTGCCAGCAGCCAAGTTGAGGTTACCCCCCAGTACTTC. Amino acid sequence: CASSQVEVTPQYF.